Listed here are 24 T cell receptor beta chains from one sample, sequenced in a study of CD8 T cells in Susac syndrome. With random hexamers, roughly 0.45 to 1 ug RNA was reverse transcribed. MiXCR, run by TCRdb on the immunoSEQ multiplex PCR reads, gives a single entry per CDR3 protein. The repertoire holds over 150,000 distinct CDR3 sequences, with approximately 95% as singletons. The sequencing sample was made of CD4+ T cells from PBMCs. All receptors come from a human donor with Susac syndrome.

The chain couples TRBV20-1 to TRBJ2-2; 11 nucleotides line up with TRBD2. The CDR3 has 16 amino acids. Trimming cost V 3 bases and J 7 bases; bases outside gene matches: 10. Germline loops: CDR1 DFQATT, CDR2 SNEGSKA (reference sequence). The CDR3 here is CSASSSGRAYGGELFF. The DNA of the CDR3 is TGCAGTGCTAGTAGTAGCGGGAGGGCCTACGGCGGGGAGCTGTTTTTT.

V gene TRBV13 combines with J gene TRBJ2-7, with 9 bases aligning to TRBD1. CDR3 length: 14 residues. Germline values: CDR1 PRHDT, CDR2 FYEKMQ (reference sequence). J was trimmed by 4 bases and V by 5 bases; bases with no gene match: 6. CDR3: CASSPWDREYEQYF. DNA for the CDR3: TGTGCCAGCAGCCCATGGGACAGGGAGTACGAGCAGTACTTC. The whole variable domain, remainder taken from reference TRBV13 and TRBJ2-7, is AAGVIQSPRHLIKEKRETATLKCYPIPRHDTVYWYQQGPGQDPQFLISFYEKMQSDKGSIPDRFSAQQFSDYHSELNMSSLELGDSALYFCASSPWDREYEQYFGPGTRLTVT.

The sample holds one count of this clonotype. Here the CDR3 DNA reads TGTGCCATCAGGGGCGAAGGGGATGGGGAGACCCAGTACTTC. As protein: CAIRGEGDGETQYF. This sequence joins TRBV10-3 and TRBJ2-5, with D possibly being TRBD1 (5 bases). V was shortened by 6 bases and J by 5 bases, with 16 bases between the two germline ends. The CDR3 is 14 residues long. Germline-derived CDR1 and CDR2 are ENHRY and SYGVKD.

The CDR3 nucleotides read TGCAGCGCCTCAGGGGTCTCTGGGGCCAACGTCCTGACTTTC. Protein product: CSASGVSGANVLTF. This chain uses TRBV29-1 with TRBJ2-6; maybe TRBD1 (6 bases). Germline V lookup: CDR1 SQVTM, CDR2 ANQGSEA. The CDR3 length is 14 residues. Trimming pared 7 bases from V and 0 bases from J, leaving 10 bases between.

The V and J genes are TRBV7-2 and TRBJ2-6, with TRBD1 identical over 7 bases. V dropped 7 bases and J dropped 0; count of bases not matched to a gene: 6. Looked up from germline, CDR1 is SGHTA and CDR2 is FQGNSA. This CDR3 region has 16 residues. Here the CDR3 reads CASNPTGNSGANVLTF. In DNA, the CDR3 is TGTGCCAGCAACCCGACAGGGAACTCTGGGGCCAACGTCCTGACTTTC.

V and J are TRBV29-1 and TRBJ2-1; D unclear. This CDR3 comprises 12 residues. Germline assignment: CDR1 SQVTM and CDR2 ANQGSEA. The V gene lost 7 bases and the J gene lost 5 bases, with 12 bases spanning the gap. DNA for the CDR3: TGCAGCGCCGCCGAGGTTCACAATGAGCAGTTCTTC. It specifies CSAAEVHNEQFF.

This chain uses TRBV6-2 or TRBV6-3 with TRBJ2-2, with a tentative D call TRBD2 (6 bases). Germline CDR1 reads MNHEY; CDR2 reads SVGEGT. V lost 4 bases and J 4 bases, leaving 16 bases between the germline ends. This CDR3 spans 16 amino acids. In nucleotides, the CDR3 is TGTGCCAGCAGTTCCCAACTAGCAGGTGGCACCGGGGAGCTGTTTTTT. Amino acids: CASSSQLAGGTGELFF.

The chain links TRBV14 to TRBJ2-7, with D unclear. Germline V gene data show CDR1 as SGHDN and CDR2 as FVKESK. This CDR3 comprises 12 residues. V was trimmed by 0 bases and J by 8 bases, leaving 8 bases between them. CDR3 protein: CASSQDPVKQYF. The DNA of the CDR3 is TGTGCCAGCAGCCAAGACCCCGTCAAGCAGTACTTC.

The chain carries TRBV18 and TRBJ2-2, with a tentative D call TRBD2 (5 bases). Per the germline V gene, CDR1 is KGHSH and CDR2 is LQKENI. This CDR3 has 15 amino acids. V was shortened by 3 bases and J by 6 bases, with 14 bases between the two germline ends. The CDR3 protein is CASSPQTRGSGELFF. DNA for the CDR3: TGTGCCAGCTCACCCCAGACTCGGGGATCCGGGGAGCTGTTTTTT. Variable domain in full (rest from reference TRBV18 and TRBJ2-2): NAGVMQNPRHLVRRRGQEARLRCSPMKGHSHVYWYRQLPEEGLKFMVYLQKENIIDESGMPKERFSAEFPKEGPSILRIQQVVRGDSAAYFCASSPQTRGSGELFFGEGSRLTVL.

The rearrangement uses TRBV6-2 or TRBV6-3 and TRBJ1-6; no clear D gene. CDR3 length: 12 residues. Germline V CDR1 and CDR2: MNHEY, SVGEGT. With 6 bases removed from V and 7 bases from J, the gap between germline ends came to 7 bases. DNA of the CDR3: TGTGCCAGCAGCACTAACAATTCACCCCTCCACTTT. Encoded protein: CASSTNNSPLHF.

This sequence joins TRBV30 and TRBJ1-5; the D is unclear. Germline V gives CDR1 GTSNPN, CDR2 SVGIG (reference sequence). Trimming took 3 bases from V and 7 from J, leaving 10 bases between them. This CDR3 has 12 amino acids. The CDR3 sequence is CAWSDRAQPQHF. The CDR3 coding sequence is TGTGCCTGGAGCGATAGGGCCCAGCCCCAGCATTTT.

This chain connects TRBV20-1 to TRBJ1-2, with D perhaps TRBD1 (6 bases). This CDR3 contains 14 residues. Per the germline V gene, CDR1 is DFQATT and CDR2 is SNEGSKA (reference sequence). The ends were cut back, 5 bases at V and 3 bases at J, with 16 bases in the middle. The CDR3 reads CSAPPGHSDYGYTF. The CDR3 DNA follows: TGCAGTGCTCCCCCGGGACATAGCGACTATGGCTACACCTTC.

This chain links TRBV24-1 with TRBJ2-3; D possibly matches TRBD1 or TRBD2 (5 bases each). V dropped 9 bases and J dropped 2 bases, with 11 bases sitting between them. The V gene's germline CDR1 is KGHDR and CDR2 SFDVKD. The CDR3 has 13 amino acids. CDR3 in amino acids: CATVGASTDTQYF. The DNA of the CDR3 is TGTGCCACCGTCGGGGCCTCCACAGATACGCAGTATTTT.

This rearrangement joins TRBV7-9 to TRBJ2-2; TRBD1 matches at 7 bases. The J segment lost 1 base and the V segment lost 7 bases, leaving 9 bases of the junction unmatched. This CDR3 contains 16 residues. Looked up from germline, CDR1 is SEHNR and CDR2 is FQNEAQ (reference sequence). The CDR3 protein is CASNRPQGKNTGELFF. The CDR3 DNA reads as TGTGCCAGCAACCGCCCACAGGGGAAGAACACCGGGGAGCTGTTTTTT.

Comments on this clonotype: Germline and junction disagree at one end, which may indicate a read error. The chain links TRBV7-7 to TRBJ2-3; D possibly uses TRBD1 or TRBD2 (6 bases each). Per germline, CDR1 SSHAT and CDR2 FNYEAQ (reference sequence). The CDR3 sequence is 15 residues long. The CDR3 nucleotides read TGTGCTAGCAGCCGAGGGGGGAGGACCACAGATACGCAGTATTTT. Residues: CASSRGGRTTDTQYF.

The chain couples TRBV7-2 to TRBJ1-6; perhaps TRBD1 as D (5 bases). Trimming removed 2 bases from V and 7 bases from J, with 9 bases in between. Germline V CDR1 and CDR2: SGHTA, FQGNSA. The CDR3 length is 14 residues. The CDR3, as DNA: TGTGCCAGCAGCTTATTGACAGAAAATTCACCCCTCCACTTT. Protein sequence: CASSLLTENSPLHF.

The chain has TRBV3-1 and TRBJ1-2; weak D call: TRBD1 (5 bases). The CDR3 extends over 15 amino acids. Looked up from germline, CDR1 is LGHDT and CDR2 is YNNKEL (reference sequence). The V and J ends lost 3 bases and 7 bases respectively, with 18 bases between them. In nucleotides, the CDR3 is TGTGCCAGCAGCCACCGGGACGGTTGGTTCGGTGGCTACACCTTC. This sequence encodes CASSHRDGWFGGYTF.

The chain uses TRBV5-1 and TRBJ2-1, with 9 bases fitting TRBD1. This CDR3 has 14 residues. J gave up 10 bases and V 0 bases, and 5 bases lay outside the gene matches. The germline CDR1 and CDR2 sequences are SGHRS and YFSETQ. In nucleotides, the CDR3 is TGCGCCAGCAGCTTGGAGGGAACAGGGGGCGAGCAGTTCTTC. Amino acids: CASSLEGTGGEQFF.

The chain combines TRBV25-1 with TRBJ2-3; D is uncertain. Trimming removed 6 bases from V and 4 bases from J, with 5 bases in between. This CDR3 spans 11 amino acids. The germline V gene has CDR1 MGHDK and CDR2 SYGVNS. CDR3 residues: CASREADTQYF. CDR3 DNA: TGTGCCAGCAGGGAAGCAGATACGCAGTATTTT.

The rearrangement links TRBV28 to TRBJ2-7; 7 positions match TRBD1. The CDR3 contains 17 residues. V shed 5 bases, J shed 0 bases, and the junction held 13 bases outside the gene matches. From germline, CDR1 is MDHEN and CDR2 SYDVKM. The CDR3 coding sequence is TGTGCCAGCAGTCCCTCGAGGGGGCGGTTAAGCTCCTACGAGCAGTACTTC. Translated: CASSPSRGRLSSYEQYF. Drawing the rest from reference TRBV28 and TRBJ2-7, the complete variable domain is DVKVTQSSRYLVKRTGEKVFLECVQDMDHENMFWYRQDPGLGLRLIYFSYDVKMKEKGDIPEGYSVSREKKERFSLILESASTNQTSMYLCASSPSRGRLSSYEQYFGPGTRLTVT.

The DNA for the CDR3 is TGTGCCAGCAGGGAAGGGAGGGAAAATGGCTACACCTTC. Translating gives CASREGRENGYTF. The rearrangement uses TRBV6-5 and TRBJ1-2; no clear D gene. The CDR3 is made up of 13 amino acids. V lost 6 bases and J lost 6, with 14 bases in between. Looked up from germline, CDR1 is MNHEY and CDR2 is SVGAGI.

This chain links TRBV5-1 with TRBJ2-4; D uncertain. V was cut by 0 bases and J by 4 bases, with 8 bases left in between. This CDR3 comprises 14 residues. CDR1 is SGHRS, CDR2 YFSETQ, per germline. The CDR3 here is CASSLGADKNIQYF. The CDR3 bases are TGCGCCAGCAGCTTGGGCGCAGATAAAAACATTCAGTACTTC.

The chain carries TRBV20-1 and TRBJ2-3, with D possibly TRBD2 on 7 matching bases. V lost 3 bases and J 5 bases, leaving 18 bases between the germline ends. The CDR3 loop spans 15 amino acids. Germline V gene sequence: CDR1 DFQATT, CDR2 SNEGSKA (reference sequence). CDR3: CSARRGGNLRDTQYF. CDR3 coding DNA: TGCAGTGCTAGGAGGGGGGGGAATTTAAGAGATACGCAGTATTTT.

J is TRBJ2-7 and V is TRBV20-1; 10 bases agree with TRBD2. The CDR3 covers 14 residues. V shed 1 base, J shed 10 bases, and the junction held 10 bases outside the gene matches. Germline CDR1 and CDR2: DFQATT and SNEGSKA (reference sequence). CDR3 in amino acids: CSARVQLAGPSQYF. The CDR3, as DNA: TGCAGTGCTAGAGTCCAACTAGCGGGACCCAGCCAGTACTTC.